This T cell receptor (beta chain) is drawn from a study of cytomegalovirus exposure and HLA in healthy donors (TCRdb year 2017). Some background on the complete study: According to an earlier analysis of 550 to 700 of the donors, some 170 million T cells yielded roughly 110 million unique TCR beta sequences and approximately 300 Gb of sequence data. Approximately 310 gigabases of sequencing data and about 92 million unique TCR sequences made up an early release that covered around 640 HLA-typed donors. The T cell repertoires of several hundred subjects were profiled by immunosequencing and related to cytomegalovirus serostatus. Along with the roughly 700-subject first cohort, a separate validation cohort of over a hundred different subjects was used. To predict cytomegalovirus infection status, the study combined high-throughput TCR immunosequencing, statistical association of individual TCRs with disease status, and machine learning. Genome-wide SNP genotypes for about three fifths of the roughly 670 donors were used in a later genetic analysis, which treated that subset as a discovery cohort. Of the roughly 400 genotyped donors, about 80% fell in the genetic ancestry cluster associated with self-reported Caucasian donors. Donor age, sex, ethnicity and CMV serostatus were collected together with the repertoire data. All discovery cohort repertoires had been generated using a single sequencing platform. HLA typing included class I and class II loci at four-digit resolution. In an earlier analysis of roughly 540 of the donors, high-throughput TCR beta sequencing was used to judge whether each TCR beta V gene segment behaved as functional or pseudogenic. On average, roughly 240,000 unique TCR beta nucleotide sequences were sequenced per donor among some 420 genotyped donors of the cohort, with approximately 18% of those sequences being non-productive. To study patterns of TCR occurrence, a later analysis re-analyzed previously published TCR beta repertoires from 650 to 750 donors and added high-resolution HLA genotyping. The later analysis used no new phenotypic data to find candidate immune exposures, relying instead on TCR beta sequences and their occurrence across donors. Typing coverage varied by locus: roughly 620-630 donors for A, B, C, DRB1 and DQB1; some 520 for DQA1; some 610 for DPA1; roughly 470 for DPB1. Four to six DR-DQ haplotypes were handled as single units for association and clustering, since linkage in the cohort was strong. The study was designed to test whether signatures of past pathogen exposure could be identified by cataloging public T cell receptors.

As encoded in the germline V gene, CDR1 is MNHNS while CDR2 is SASEGT. Reading from cysteine to phenylalanine, the CDR3 counts 15 amino acids. The kept DNA is CDR3 alone, 45 bases in frame from the first base. Trimming takes 4 bases from V and 0 bases from J, and the germline ends sit 10 bases apart. Broader findings and caveats from the paper: In the study, 164 TCR beta chains were listed as associated with cytomegalovirus. Presence/absence analyses assumed roughly uniform sequencing depth across donors, an assumption that may not hold. In a later analysis, HLA-associated TCR beta chains were found to be more clonally expanded and to have lower generation probabilities than equally common non-associated chains. A later genetic analysis associated a missense DCLRE1C variant with V-gene and J-gene trimming of TCR beta chains, and an independent cohort replicated the association. The cohort was sequenced for TCR beta chains only, and without alpha or paired-chain data the features that could be detected were limited. A cluster of highly shared sequence variants was judged likely to be a technical artifact of the sequencing pipeline. CMV serostatus was the only immune exposure information available for the cohort. Specific HLA alleles were associated with over 15,000 TCR beta sequences at a false discovery rate of 0.05 in a later analysis. In vitro tests confirmed that a few of the cytomegalovirus-associated TCR beta chains recognize cytomegalovirus antigens. According to a later analysis, parvovirus B19, influenza, CMV and Epstein-Barr virus appeared linked to several top co-occurrence clusters. Most TCR sequences were seen in very few donors, while some public TCRs were found in many individuals. Broadly in line with IMGT annotations, most TCR beta V segments showed up in productive rearrangements about 87% or about 30% of the time in an earlier analysis of some 590 of the donors. Because some donors lacked HLA typing at each locus, the association tests relied only on the typed subset. According to the authors, the approach could potentially be generalized to other disease states and immunological phenotypes. A later analysis found that most CMV-associated TCR beta chains appeared HLA-restricted, with HLA associations seemingly driven largely by CMV exposure. Linkage disequilibrium might explain the correlated functional status among segregating V segments, but an unknown experimental factor could not be ruled out. A later analysis found that TCR association rates varied across HLA loci, with DRB1 alleles showing the most associated TCRs and HLA-C alleles the fewest. A further reported finding was that TCR beta sequences accurately predicted the HLA-A and HLA-B alleles for most subjects in the first cohort. Cytomegalovirus status was reported to be diagnosed by the classifier with high specificity and sensitivity in both the original and validation cohorts. Because counts were too low, seventeen rarely observed V segments, including chromosome 9 orphons, were left out of the earlier analysis of some 600 of the donors. The 87-base-pair reads could not distinguish some IMGT-functional V segments, including TRBV6-2 and TRBV6-3, so those segments were excluded. A later genetic analysis reported fewer N-insertions in productive TCRs among donors in an Asian-associated ancestry cluster than the roughly 620-donor mean. When HLA alleles, especially DR and DQ, strongly co-occurred, attributing TCR associations to individual alleles was difficult.

The library was made by the immunoSEQ multiplex PCR assay. The multiplex PCR relied on a mix of 60 forward primers for TCR Vbeta segments and 13 reverse primers for TCR Jbeta segments. Amplification of the CDR3 region of rearranged TCR beta genes was performed with a multiplex PCR assay on genomic DNA. On the Illumina HiSeq System, the amplified TCR beta libraries were sequenced as 87-base-pair reads. The original methods were these. In a later analysis, 80 million or so unique TCR beta chains were counted across the 666 repertoires, and around 11 million of these chains were shared by at least two donors. To remove PCR and sequencing errors, raw reads were error-corrected and collapsed into unique sequences using a nearest-neighbor algorithm that merged closely related sequences. CDR3 sequences were aligned to IMGT reference sequences to assign V, D and J gene segments. For a sequence to be retained, a match of at least six nucleotides was required to both a V gene segment and a J gene segment. A rearrangement was called productive if the CDR3 had no stop codons and remained in frame with V and J, and every other rearrangement was called non-productive. CDR3 was defined by IMGT convention, running from the second conserved V-encoded cysteine to the conserved J-encoded phenylalanine. The earlier analysis of approximately 500 of the donors excluded sequences that lacked an unambiguous match to a single V gene segment. An earlier analysis of 500 to 600 of the donors classified V segments as functional when productive rearrangements were above 56.7% and as segregating when the standard deviation between donors was above 5%. To diagnose cytomegalovirus status from the catalog of TCR beta chain sequences, a statistical classification framework was built. A later analysis assigned V and J genes by comparing TCR nucleotide sequences with IMGT/GENE-DB human TR gene sequences. Using the TCRdist pipeline, a later analysis assigned CDR3 sequences along with most-parsimonious VDJ recombination scenarios. In a later analysis, each TCR beta chain was defined by its CDR3 amino acid sequence together with its V-gene family, and reads lacking a unique V-gene family were excluded. A later analysis removed 550 to 650 highly shared, low-generation-probability nucleotide sequences to deal with suspected cross-contamination and a sequencing artifact. A later analysis calculated a clonal expansion index for each public chain from normalized within-repertoire ranks of inferred template counts. A later analysis computed generation probabilities with a VDJ recombination model fitted to out-of-frame rearrangements, and checked the results against IGoR. A later analysis scored TCR-TCR, TCR-HLA and TCR-CMV co-occurrence with hypergeometric tests, applying a repertoire-size bias correction to TCR pairs. False discovery rates were estimated in a later analysis by permuting HLA or CMV assignments 20 times. In a later analysis, co-occurring TCRs were grouped using DBSCAN, and TCRdist sequence similarity was added for clustering within HLA-allele-positive subsets. Repertoires with fewer than 30,000 or more than 120,000 public chains, plus five repertoires with anomalous nucleotide sharing, were excluded from co-occurrence clustering. The immuneACCESS repertoire file appears here via TCRdb, limited to in-frame rearrangements. These files lack a portion of the clones; in checked studies, under half of the deficit traces to unresolved V genes, and the cause of the others is not known. V, J and clone size reflect that table, while D and trimming were determined from the DNA. In this sample the table shows about 140,000 clones, 70% to 90% of which occur a single time. 2% to 2.5% of the sample is in the top ten clones.

In total, roughly 670 healthy bone marrow donors made up the cohort. At the time of sampling, all cohort members were nominally healthy, though unrecorded immune exposures were likely present. The donor was CMV seronegative and belonged to the group of over 350 seronegative cohort members. A peripheral blood sample was provided by each donor, and peripheral blood mononuclear cells were used for TCR beta sequencing. Genomic DNA was extracted from the blood cell samples with the Qiagen DNeasy Blood Extraction Kit. Remarks on this clone: There is no known antigen for this receptor. Base-call qualities are not available, and no considerably larger clone is one nucleotide away.

The sample was PBMCs. The TCR originated in a man over 45 in good health and CMV-seronegative. Rearrangement joined TRBV6-1 to TRBJ2-1; the D gene identity is not certain. The DNA is as follows: TGTGCCAGCAGTGGCGGCAGAAGCTCCTACAATGAGCAGTTCTTC. It specifies CASSGGRSSYNEQFF.